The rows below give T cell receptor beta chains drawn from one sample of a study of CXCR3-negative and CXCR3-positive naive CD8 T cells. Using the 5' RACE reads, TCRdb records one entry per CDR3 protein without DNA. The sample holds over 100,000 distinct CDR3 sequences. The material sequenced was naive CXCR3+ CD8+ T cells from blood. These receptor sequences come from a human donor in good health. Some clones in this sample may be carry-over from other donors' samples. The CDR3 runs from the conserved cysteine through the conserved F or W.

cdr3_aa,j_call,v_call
CASSPDLSSYNEQFF,TRBJ2-1,TRBV12-3/TRBV12-4
CASSIGTGEGTGELFF,TRBJ2-2,TRBV19
CASSYYYGASYEQYF,TRBJ2-7,TRBV6-2/TRBV6-3
CASSSTGGREETQYF,TRBJ2-5,TRBV12-3/TRBV12-4
CSVEEGQGANTQYF,TRBJ2-3,TRBV29-1
CAWSYSNEQFF,TRBJ2-1,TRBV30
CASSQGAGSNQPQHF,TRBJ1-5,TRBV16
CASSYRVEGQGFWSTDTQYF,TRBJ2-3,TRBV6-5
CASSLAPQAATDTQYF,TRBJ2-3,TRBV12-3/TRBV12-4
CASSLSGDSNTEAFF,TRBJ1-1,TRBV7-6
CASSFGVGPIEQFF,TRBJ2-1,TRBV7-2
CSGFGEGEQFF,TRBJ2-1,TRBV29-1
CSVLSRDVGYEQYF,TRBJ2-7,TRBV29-1
CATSDSGLVHTDTQYF,TRBJ2-3,TRBV24-1
CSVYMNTGELFF,TRBJ2-2,TRBV29-1
CASSLVIGNQPQHF,TRBJ1-5,TRBV5-5
CASSFDITNTEAFF,TRBJ1-1,TRBV28